This note documents a single T cell receptor beta chain sequence. Antigen: not known. The sample is drawn from a study of OX40 agonist ivuxolimab in advanced cancers. Study-level results: Average numbers of expanded clones were greater in CD8+ T cells than in CD4+.

Germline V gives CDR1 LNHDA, CDR2 SQIVND (reference sequence). The CDR3 totals 14 residues. Deletions cut 3 bases from V and 5 bases from J, with 14 bases between. Sequenced by immunoSEQ multiplex PCR; TCRdb stores in-frame clones only, minus some. The data contain roughly 49,000 clones, about 85% of them singletons. The receptor was derived from an adult with an advanced solid tumor such as melanoma, head and neck, liver or kidney cancer. The chain employs TRBV19 and TRBJ2-7; weak D call: TRBD1 (5 bases). Sequencing used CD4+ or CD8+ T cells sorted from blood, obtained in a trial of the OX40 agonist ivuxolimab. The CDR3 DNA is TGTGCCAGTAGTATCAACCAGGGCGGTAACGAGCAGTACTTC. Protein sequence: CASSINQGGNEQYF.